The T cell receptor beta chain under discussion was sequenced for a study of cytomegalovirus exposure and HLA in healthy donors. Study-level results: The classifier was said to identify cytomegalovirus status with high specificity and sensitivity. A later examination showed that TCR association rates differed by HLA locus, with DRB1 most and HLA-C fewest.

PCR employed 60 Vbeta and 13 Jbeta primers. The repertoire was sequenced with immunoSEQ multiplex PCR; TCRdb's copy has only in-frame clones and lacks some. The data hold 200,000 to 250,000 clones, with 77% observed a single time. Notes on this clone: Antigen: not known.

Germline loops: CDR1 SGDLS, CDR2 YYNGEE. This CDR3 contains 14 residues. The receptor was derived from a woman aged 55-70 years in good health and CMV-seropositive. The sequencing input was PBMCs. This chain links TRBV9 with TRBJ2-5; D perhaps matches TRBD1 (6 bases). The J call may be incorrect, as the DNA end agrees better with TRBJ2-7. CDR3 residues: CASSGLTGPYEQYF. Here the CDR3 DNA reads TGTGCCAGCAGCGGACTCACAGGGCCTTACGAGCAGTACTTC.